The rows below give T cell receptor beta chains drawn from one sample of a study of cytomegalovirus exposure and HLA in healthy donors. Assay: immunoSEQ multiplex PCR; the TCRdb copy retains only in-frame clones and omits some. The sample lists 100,000 or so clones; roughly three quarters were seen once. Sequencing input: PBMCs. These receptors came from a man aged 40-49 years in good health and CMV-seronegative. The CDR3 runs from the conserved cysteine through the conserved F or W. The order of the fields is V gene, clone size, J gene, D gene, CDR3 protein, CDR3 DNA. The D gene is left open where the match is weak. Some rows have no size entry. The others give once, few or many, or a class for an expanded clone.

v_gene: TRBV4-3
abundance: .
j_gene: TRBJ1-2
d_gene: .
CDR3aa: CASSHGNPGDGYGYTF
CDR3nt: TGCGCCAGCAGCCATGGGAACCCGGGGGACGGGTATGGCTACACCTTC

v_gene: TRBV30
abundance: .
j_gene: TRBJ1-2
d_gene: TRBD1
CDR3aa: CASGQNYGYTF
CDR3nt: TGTGCCTCGGGACAGAACTATGGCTACACCTTC

v_gene: TRBV4-1
abundance: .
j_gene: TRBJ1-1
d_gene: TRBD1
CDR3aa: CASSHIRGQGTEAFF
CDR3nt: TGCGCCAGCAGCCACATACGGGGACAGGGTACTGAAGCTTTCTTT

v_gene: TRBV5-1
abundance: .
j_gene: TRBJ1-1
d_gene: TRBD1
CDR3aa: CASSPGSDRSNTEAFF
CDR3nt: TGCGCCAGCAGCCCTGGGTCGGACAGGTCGAACACTGAAGCTTTCTTT

v_gene: TRBV4-1
abundance: .
j_gene: TRBJ2-5
d_gene: TRBD1
CDR3aa: CASSQAGGDRTETQYF
CDR3nt: TGCGCCAGCAGCCAAGCCGGCGGGGACAGGACGGAGACCCAGTACTTC

v_gene: TRBV28
abundance: .
j_gene: TRBJ1-2
d_gene: TRBD1
CDR3aa: CASSVDRDYGYTF
CDR3nt: TGTGCCAGCAGTGTCGACAGGGACTATGGCTACACCTTC

v_gene: TRBV28
abundance: .
j_gene: TRBJ1-2
d_gene: TRBD1
CDR3aa: CASRSITGTVAYGYTF
CDR3nt: TGTGCCAGCAGGTCGATCACCGGGACAGTGGCCTATGGCTACACCTTC

v_gene: TRBV6-5
abundance: few
j_gene: TRBJ2-3
d_gene: TRBD2
CDR3aa: CASSYSASGSRDTQYF
CDR3nt: TGTGCCAGCAGTTACTCGGCTAGCGGGAGCAGAGATACGCAGTATTTT

v_gene: TRBV5-1
abundance: few
j_gene: TRBJ1-3
d_gene: .
CDR3aa: CASSTEGNTIYF
CDR3nt: TGCGCCAGCAGTACAGAGGGAAACACCATATATTTT

v_gene: TRBV6-5
abundance: .
j_gene: TRBJ1-1
d_gene: TRBD1
CDR3aa: CASRIGGAGWTEAFF
CDR3nt: TGTGCCAGCAGAATAGGGGGCGCGGGATGGACTGAAGCTTTCTTT

v_gene: TRBV6-1
abundance: .
j_gene: TRBJ1-5
d_gene: TRBD1
CDR3aa: CASQAGRGPQPQHF
CDR3nt: TGTGCCAGCCAGGCAGGCAGGGGGCCTCAGCCCCAGCATTTT

v_gene: TRBV18
abundance: .
j_gene: TRBJ2-2
d_gene: .
CDR3aa: CASSPGGLNTGELFF
CDR3nt: TGTGCCAGCTCACCGGGGGGGCTGAACACCGGGGAGCTGTTTTTT

v_gene: TRBV4-2
abundance: .
j_gene: TRBJ2-1
d_gene: .
CDR3aa: CASSMAGTYNEQFF
CDR3nt: TGTGCCAGCAGCATGGCAGGAACCTACAATGAGCAGTTCTTC

v_gene: TRBV7-9
abundance: few
j_gene: TRBJ2-7
d_gene: .
CDR3aa: CASSPLGDEQYF
CDR3nt: TGTGCCAGCAGCCCCCTAGGAGACGAGCAGTACTTC

v_gene: TRBV6-5
abundance: .
j_gene: TRBJ2-2
d_gene: .
CDR3aa: CAISESDTGELFF
CDR3nt: TGTGCCATCAGTGAGTCGGACACCGGGGAGCTGTTTTTT

v_gene: TRBV9
abundance: .
j_gene: TRBJ2-1
d_gene: TRBD1
CDR3aa: CASSASPWTGTQFF
CDR3nt: TGTGCCAGCAGCGCATCTCCTTGGACAGGGACGCAGTTCTTC

v_gene: TRBV5-4
abundance: .
j_gene: TRBJ2-5
d_gene: .
CDR3aa: CASSLAQGETQYF
CDR3nt: TGTGCCAGCAGCTTGGCTCAGGGTGAGACCCAGTACTTC

v_gene: TRBV4-3
abundance: .
j_gene: TRBJ2-7
d_gene: .
CDR3aa: CASSQDKPPYEQYF
CDR3nt: TGCGCCAGCAGCCAAGATAAGCCCCCCTACGAGCAGTACTTC

v_gene: TRBV6-5
abundance: .
j_gene: TRBJ1-5
d_gene: TRBD1
CDR3aa: CASSAETGSNQPQHF
CDR3nt: TGTGCCAGCAGTGCAGAGACAGGGAGCAATCAGCCCCAGCATTTT

v_gene: TRBV19
abundance: .
j_gene: TRBJ2-1
d_gene: .
CDR3aa: CASHAGGLGNNEQFF
CDR3nt: TGTGCCAGTCATGCCGGGGGACTGGGAAACAATGAGCAGTTCTTC

v_gene: TRBV2
abundance: few
j_gene: TRBJ2-1
d_gene: TRBD2
CDR3aa: CASSEGLAVRNEQFF
CDR3nt: TGTGCCAGCAGTGAAGGACTAGCGGTACGTAATGAGCAGTTCTTC

v_gene: TRBV15
abundance: .
j_gene: TRBJ1-5
d_gene: .
CDR3aa: CATSSKYEGKQPQHF
CDR3nt: TGTGCCACCAGCAGCAAATACGAGGGAAAACAGCCCCAGCATTTT

v_gene: TRBV6-1
abundance: .
j_gene: TRBJ1-2
d_gene: .
CDR3aa: CASTIGQYNYGYTF
CDR3nt: TGTGCCAGCACTATCGGACAGTATAACTATGGCTACACCTTC

v_gene: TRBV28
abundance: .
j_gene: TRBJ1-6
d_gene: .
CDR3aa: CASIMDGRGSSPLHF
CDR3nt: TGTGCCAGCATCATGGACGGCAGAGGGAGTTCACCCCTCCACTTT

v_gene: TRBV27
abundance: few
j_gene: TRBJ2-7
d_gene: .
CDR3aa: CASSYQFSYEQYF
CDR3nt: TGTGCCAGCAGTTACCAGTTTTCCTACGAGCAGTACTTC

v_gene: TRBV7-6
abundance: .
j_gene: TRBJ1-5
d_gene: .
CDR3aa: CASSSFVTTGGYSNQPQHF
CDR3nt: TGTGCCAGCAGCTCTTTCGTGACGACAGGCGGATATAGCAATCAGCCCCAGCATTTT

v_gene: TRBV4-2
abundance: .
j_gene: TRBJ2-2
d_gene: .
CDR3aa: CASSQDIWGVNTGELFF
CDR3nt: TGTGCCAGCAGCCAAGACATATGGGGCGTCAACACCGGGGAGCTGTTTTTT

v_gene: TRBV7-6
abundance: many
j_gene: TRBJ2-5
d_gene: TRBD1
CDR3aa: CASSPTWTGVETQYF
CDR3nt: TGTGCCAGCAGCCCCACCTGGACAGGTGTGGAGACCCAGTACTTC

v_gene: TRBV10-2
abundance: .
j_gene: TRBJ2-4
d_gene: .
CDR3aa: CASSRDYPKNIQYF
CDR3nt: TGCGCCAGCAGCCGCGACTACCCCAAAAACATTCAGTACTTC

v_gene: TRBV7-2
abundance: .
j_gene: TRBJ2-1
d_gene: TRBD2
CDR3aa: CASSRGGTSYNEQFF
CDR3nt: TGTGCCAGCAGTCGCGGGGGTACCTCCTACAATGAGCAGTTCTTC

v_gene: TRBV18
abundance: .
j_gene: TRBJ1-5
d_gene: .
CDR3aa: CASSPMDSSNQPQHF
CDR3nt: TGTGCCAGCTCACCCATGGACAGTAGCAATCAGCCTCAGCATTTT

v_gene: TRBV29-1
abundance: .
j_gene: TRBJ1-3
d_gene: TRBD1
CDR3aa: CSVTDRAYTIYF
CDR3nt: TGCAGCGTCACGGACAGGGCATACACCATATATTTT

v_gene: TRBV6-5
abundance: .
j_gene: TRBJ1-3
d_gene: .
CDR3aa: CASSYSAQASGNTIYF
CDR3nt: TGTGCCAGCAGTTACTCAGCTCAGGCCTCTGGAAACACCATATATTTT

v_gene: TRBV9
abundance: .
j_gene: TRBJ2-3
d_gene: .
CDR3aa: CASGGSSDTQYF
CDR3nt: TGTGCCAGCGGGGGGAGTTCAGATACGCAGTATTTT

v_gene: TRBV5-1
abundance: few
j_gene: TRBJ2-6
d_gene: .
CDR3aa: CASSLIGGLLSGANVLTF
CDR3nt: TGCGCCAGCAGCTTGATCGGGGGGCTCCTCTCTGGGGCCAACGTCCTGACTTTC

v_gene: TRBV27
abundance: .
j_gene: TRBJ2-7
d_gene: TRBD1
CDR3aa: CATEDRHSYEQYF
CDR3nt: TGTGCCACCGAGGACAGGCATTCCTACGAGCAGTACTTC

v_gene: TRBV7-2
abundance: .
j_gene: TRBJ2-7
d_gene: TRBD2
CDR3aa: CASSLGLADIYEQYF
CDR3nt: TGTGCCAGCAGCTTAGGGCTAGCGGATATATACGAGCAGTACTTC